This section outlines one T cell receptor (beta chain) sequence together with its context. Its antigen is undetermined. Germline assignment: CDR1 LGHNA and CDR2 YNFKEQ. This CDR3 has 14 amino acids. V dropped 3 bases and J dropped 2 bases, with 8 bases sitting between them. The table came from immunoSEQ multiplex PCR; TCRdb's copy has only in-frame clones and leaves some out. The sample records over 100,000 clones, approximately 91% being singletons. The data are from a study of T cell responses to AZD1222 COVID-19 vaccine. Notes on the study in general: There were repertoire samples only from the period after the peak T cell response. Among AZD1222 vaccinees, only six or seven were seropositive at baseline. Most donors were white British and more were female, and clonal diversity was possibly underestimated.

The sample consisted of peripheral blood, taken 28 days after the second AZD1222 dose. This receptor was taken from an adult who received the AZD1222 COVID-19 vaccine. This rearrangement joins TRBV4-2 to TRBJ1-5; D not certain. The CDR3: CASSQSGGNQPQHF. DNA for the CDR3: TGTGCCAGCAGCCAGAGCGGGGGCAATCAGCCCCAGCATTTT.